This TCR beta chain was sequenced during a study of T cell responses to AZD1222 COVID-19 vaccine. V was pared by 1 base and J by 2 bases, with 9 bases between. The CDR3 totals 14 residues. Germline CDR1 and CDR2: LNHNV and YYDKDF (reference sequence). Assay used: immunoSEQ multiplex PCR; TCRdb lists only in-frame clones, some missing. The table has 95,000 to 150,000 clones, approximately 86% seen once. The gene calls are TRBV15 and TRBJ2-7; perhaps TRBD2 as D (7 bases). The sequences come from peripheral blood, collected on day 0 of AZD1222 vaccination. The receptor comes from an adult in good health. The CDR3 bases are TGTGCCACCAGCAGAGGGGGGGGGCCCTACGAGCAGTACTTC. Amino acid sequence: CATSRGGGPYEQYF.